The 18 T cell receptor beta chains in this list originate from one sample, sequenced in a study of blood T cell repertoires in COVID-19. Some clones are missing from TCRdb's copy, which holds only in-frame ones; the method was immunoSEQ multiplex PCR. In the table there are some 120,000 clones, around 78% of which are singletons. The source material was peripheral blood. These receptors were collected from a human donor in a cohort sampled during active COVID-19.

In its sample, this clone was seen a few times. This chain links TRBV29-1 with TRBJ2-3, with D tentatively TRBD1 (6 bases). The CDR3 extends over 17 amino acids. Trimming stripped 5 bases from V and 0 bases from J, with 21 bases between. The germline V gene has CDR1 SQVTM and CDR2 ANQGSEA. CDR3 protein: CSVLKGGRTVSTDTQYF. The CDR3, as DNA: TGCAGCGTTCTTAAAGGGGGTAGGACAGTTAGCACAGATACGCAGTATTTT.

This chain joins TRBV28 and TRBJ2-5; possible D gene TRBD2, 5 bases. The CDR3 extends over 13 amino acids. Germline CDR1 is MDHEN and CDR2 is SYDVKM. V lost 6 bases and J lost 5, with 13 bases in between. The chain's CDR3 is CASSTSTRETQYF. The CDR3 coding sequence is TGTGCCAGCAGCACATCCACTAGGGAGACCCAGTACTTC.

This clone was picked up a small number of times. The CDR3: CASSAGTGGSGSYNEQFF. The CDR3, as DNA: TGTGCCAGTTCTGCCGGGACAGGTGGGTCCGGCTCCTACAATGAGCAGTTCTTC. This chain uses TRBV19 with TRBJ2-1, with 8 bases fitting TRBD1. This CDR3 contains 18 residues. Per germline, CDR1 LNHDA and CDR2 SQIVND (reference sequence). J gave up 0 bases and V 8 bases, and 15 bases lay outside the gene matches.

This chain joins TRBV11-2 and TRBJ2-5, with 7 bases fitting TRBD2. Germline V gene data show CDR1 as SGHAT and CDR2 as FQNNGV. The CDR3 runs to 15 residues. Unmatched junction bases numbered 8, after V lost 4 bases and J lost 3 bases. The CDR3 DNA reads TGTGCCAGCAGCTGGACCGGGACTAAAGAAGAGACCCAGTACTTC. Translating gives CASSWTGTKEETQYF.

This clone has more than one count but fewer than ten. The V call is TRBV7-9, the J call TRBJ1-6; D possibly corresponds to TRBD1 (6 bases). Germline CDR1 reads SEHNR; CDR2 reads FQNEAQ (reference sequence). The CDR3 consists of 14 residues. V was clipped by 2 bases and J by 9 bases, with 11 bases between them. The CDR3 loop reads CASSLHDRTSPLHF. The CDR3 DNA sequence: TGTGCCAGCAGCTTACATGACAGGACTTCACCCCTCCACTTT.

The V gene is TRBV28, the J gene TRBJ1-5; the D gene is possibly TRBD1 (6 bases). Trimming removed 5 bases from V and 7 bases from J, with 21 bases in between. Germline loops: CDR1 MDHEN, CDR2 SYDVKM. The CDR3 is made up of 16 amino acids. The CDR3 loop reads CASSRQAGGGWQPQHF. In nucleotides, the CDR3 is TGTGCCAGCAGTCGGCAAGCGGGGGGCGGATGGCAGCCCCAGCATTTT.

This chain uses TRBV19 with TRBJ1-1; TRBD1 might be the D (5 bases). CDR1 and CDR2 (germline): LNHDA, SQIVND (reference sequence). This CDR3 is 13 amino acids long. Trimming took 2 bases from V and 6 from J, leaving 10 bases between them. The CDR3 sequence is CASSIIGAAEAFF. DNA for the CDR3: TGTGCCAGTAGTATAATAGGGGCCGCTGAAGCTTTCTTT.

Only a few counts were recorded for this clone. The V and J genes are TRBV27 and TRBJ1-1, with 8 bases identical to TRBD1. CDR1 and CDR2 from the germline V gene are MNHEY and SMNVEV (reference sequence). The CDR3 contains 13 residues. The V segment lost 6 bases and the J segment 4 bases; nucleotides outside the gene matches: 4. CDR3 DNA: TGTGCCAGCAGCCCGACAGGGGCCACTGAAGCTTTCTTT. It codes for CASSPTGATEAFF.

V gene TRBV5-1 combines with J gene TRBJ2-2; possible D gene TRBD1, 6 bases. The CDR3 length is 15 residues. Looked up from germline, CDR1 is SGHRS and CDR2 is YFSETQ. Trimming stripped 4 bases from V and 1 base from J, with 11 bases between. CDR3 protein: CASSTLQGNTGELFF. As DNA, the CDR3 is TGCGCCAGCAGCACCCTACAGGGGAACACCGGGGAGCTGTTTTTT.

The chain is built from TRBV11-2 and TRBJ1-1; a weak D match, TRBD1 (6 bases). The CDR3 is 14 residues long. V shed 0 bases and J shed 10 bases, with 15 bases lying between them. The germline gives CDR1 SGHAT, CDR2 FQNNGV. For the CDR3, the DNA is TGTGCCAGCAGCTTAGACGGCGCTATAGGGGGAGCTTTCTTT. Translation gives CASSLDGAIGGAFF.

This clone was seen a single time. The chain's CDR3 is CASKSGANFFEAFF. In nucleotides, the CDR3 is TGTGCCAGCAAAAGTGGGGCAAACTTTTTTGAAGCTTTCTTT. The chain is built from TRBV5-6 and TRBJ1-1, with D possibly matching TRBD1 (5 bases). Trimming cost V 6 bases and J 7 bases, with 19 bases left between them. Germline V gene data show CDR1 as SGHDT and CDR2 as YYEEEE. The CDR3 consists of 14 residues.

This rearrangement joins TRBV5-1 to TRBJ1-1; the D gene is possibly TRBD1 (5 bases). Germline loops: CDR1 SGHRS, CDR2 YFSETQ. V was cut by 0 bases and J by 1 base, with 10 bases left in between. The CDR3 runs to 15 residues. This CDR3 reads CASSLAGSGNTEAFF. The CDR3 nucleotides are TGCGCCAGCAGCTTGGCAGGGTCCGGGAACACTGAAGCTTTCTTT.

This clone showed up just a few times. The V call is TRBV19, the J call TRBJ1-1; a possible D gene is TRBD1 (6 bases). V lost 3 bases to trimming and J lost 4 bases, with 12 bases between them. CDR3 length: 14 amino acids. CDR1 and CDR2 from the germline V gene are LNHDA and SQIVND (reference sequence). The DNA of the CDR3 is TGTGCCAGTAGTATCCCCGTAGGGGGCACTGAAGCTTTCTTT. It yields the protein CASSIPVGGTEAFF.

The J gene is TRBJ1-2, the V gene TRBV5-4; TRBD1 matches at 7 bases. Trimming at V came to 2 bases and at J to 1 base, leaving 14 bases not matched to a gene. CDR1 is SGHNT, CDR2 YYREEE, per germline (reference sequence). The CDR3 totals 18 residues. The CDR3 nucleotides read TGTGCCAGCAGCTTTCCCCGACAGGGACGTAAGAATAACTATGGCTACACCTTC. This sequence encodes CASSFPRQGRKNNYGYTF.

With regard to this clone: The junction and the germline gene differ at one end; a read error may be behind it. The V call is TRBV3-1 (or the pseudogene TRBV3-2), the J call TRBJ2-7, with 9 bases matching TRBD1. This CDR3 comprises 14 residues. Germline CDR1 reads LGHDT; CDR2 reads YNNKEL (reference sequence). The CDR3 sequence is CASSPRTGDTPLNF. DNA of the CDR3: TGTGCCAGCAGCCCCAGGACAGGGGATACCCCTCTCAACTTC.

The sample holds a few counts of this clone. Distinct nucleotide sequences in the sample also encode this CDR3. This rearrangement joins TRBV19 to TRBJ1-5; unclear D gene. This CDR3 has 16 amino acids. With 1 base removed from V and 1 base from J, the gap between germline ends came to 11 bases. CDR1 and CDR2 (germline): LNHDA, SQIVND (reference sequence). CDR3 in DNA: TGTGCCAGTAGTATAGTGGGCAAATTAAGCAATCAGCCCCAGCATTTT. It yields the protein CASSIVGKLSNQPQHF.

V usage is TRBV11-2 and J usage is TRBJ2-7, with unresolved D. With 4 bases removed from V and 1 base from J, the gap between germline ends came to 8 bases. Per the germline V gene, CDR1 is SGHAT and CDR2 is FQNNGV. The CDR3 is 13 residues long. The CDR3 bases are TGTGCCAGCAGCTCCCCAACATCCTACGAGCAGTACTTC. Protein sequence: CASSSPTSYEQYF. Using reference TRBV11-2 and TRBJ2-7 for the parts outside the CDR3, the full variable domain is EAGVAQSPRYKIIEKRQSVAFWCNPISGHATLYWYQQILGQGPKLLIQFQNNGVVDDSQLPKDRFSAERLKGVDSTLKIQPAKLEDSAVYLCASSSPTSYEQYFGPGTRLTVT.

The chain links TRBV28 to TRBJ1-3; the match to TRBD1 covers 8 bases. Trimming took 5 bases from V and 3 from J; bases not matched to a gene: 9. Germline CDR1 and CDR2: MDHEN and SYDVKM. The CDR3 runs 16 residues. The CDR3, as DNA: TGTGCCAGCAGTCTGGGCCAGGGGGCAGATGGAAACACCATATATTTT. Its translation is CASSLGQGADGNTIYF.